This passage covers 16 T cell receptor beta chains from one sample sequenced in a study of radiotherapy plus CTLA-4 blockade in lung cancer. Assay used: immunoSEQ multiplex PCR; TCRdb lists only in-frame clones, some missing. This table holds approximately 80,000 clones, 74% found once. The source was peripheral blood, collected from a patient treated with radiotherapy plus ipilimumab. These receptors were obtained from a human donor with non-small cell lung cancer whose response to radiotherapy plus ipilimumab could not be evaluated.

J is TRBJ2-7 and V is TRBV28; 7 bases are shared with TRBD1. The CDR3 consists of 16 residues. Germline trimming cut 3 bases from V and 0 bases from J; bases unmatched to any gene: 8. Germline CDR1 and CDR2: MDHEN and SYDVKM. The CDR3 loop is CASSFRDSYSSYEQYF. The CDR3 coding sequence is TGTGCCAGCAGTTTTAGGGACAGCTACAGCTCCTACGAGCAGTACTTC.

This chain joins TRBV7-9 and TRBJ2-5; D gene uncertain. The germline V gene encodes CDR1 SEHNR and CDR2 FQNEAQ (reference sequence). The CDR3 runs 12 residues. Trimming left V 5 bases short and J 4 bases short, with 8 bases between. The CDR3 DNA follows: TGTGCCAGCAGCCCCCTCGTAGAGACCCAGTACTTC. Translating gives CASSPLVETQYF.

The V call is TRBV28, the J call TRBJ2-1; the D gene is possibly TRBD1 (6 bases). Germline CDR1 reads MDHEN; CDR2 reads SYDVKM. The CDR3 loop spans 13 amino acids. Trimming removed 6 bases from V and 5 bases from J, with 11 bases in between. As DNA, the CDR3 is TGTGCCAGCAGACGGACAGTTAACAATGAGCAGTTCTTC. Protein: CASRRTVNNEQFF.

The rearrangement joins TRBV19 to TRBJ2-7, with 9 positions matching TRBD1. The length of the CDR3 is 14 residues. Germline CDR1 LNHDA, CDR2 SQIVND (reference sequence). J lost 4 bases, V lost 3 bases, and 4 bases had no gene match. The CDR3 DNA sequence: TGTGCCAGTAGTATCGGGACAGGGTCATACGAGCAGTACTTC. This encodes CASSIGTGSYEQYF. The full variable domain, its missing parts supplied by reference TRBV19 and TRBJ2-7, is DGGITQSPKYLFRKEGQNVTLSCEQNLNHDAMYWYRQDPGQGLRLIYYSQIVNDFQKGDIAEGYSVSREKKESFPLTVTSAQKNPTAFYLCASSIGTGSYEQYFGPGTRLTVT.

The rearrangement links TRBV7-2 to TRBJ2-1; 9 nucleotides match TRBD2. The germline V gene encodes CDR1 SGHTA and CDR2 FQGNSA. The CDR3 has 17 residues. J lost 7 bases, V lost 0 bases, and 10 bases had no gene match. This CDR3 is CASSLAPAGGPGNEQFF. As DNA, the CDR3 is TGTGCCAGCAGCTTAGCGCCCGCGGGGGGGCCAGGGAATGAGCAGTTCTTC.

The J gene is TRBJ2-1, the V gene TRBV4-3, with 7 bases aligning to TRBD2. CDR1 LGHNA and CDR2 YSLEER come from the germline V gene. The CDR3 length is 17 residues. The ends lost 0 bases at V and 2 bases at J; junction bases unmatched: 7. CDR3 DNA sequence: TGCGCCAGCAGCCAAGATGGGCTAGCGGTACCCTACAATGAGCAGTTCTTC. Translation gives CASSQDGLAVPYNEQFF.

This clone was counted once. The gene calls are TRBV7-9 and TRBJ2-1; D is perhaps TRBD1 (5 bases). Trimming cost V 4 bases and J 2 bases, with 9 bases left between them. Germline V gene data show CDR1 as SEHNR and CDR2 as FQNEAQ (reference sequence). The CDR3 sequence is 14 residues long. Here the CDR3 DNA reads TGTGCCAGCAGCTCGAAGGGGCCCTACAATGAGCAGTTCTTC. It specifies CASSSKGPYNEQFF. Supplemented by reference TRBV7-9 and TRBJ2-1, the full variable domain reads DTGVSQNPRHKITKRGQNVTFRCDPISEHNRLYWYRQTLGQGPEFLTYFQNEAQLEKSRLLSDRFSAERPKGSFSTLEIQRTEQGDSAMYLCASSSKGPYNEQFFGPGTRLTVL.

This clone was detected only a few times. The CDR3 loop is CASSGSGRVNYGYTF. CDR3 nucleotide sequence: TGCGCCAGCAGCGGGAGCGGCAGAGTTAACTATGGCTACACCTTC. The chain joins TRBV5-1 to TRBJ1-2; D not resolved. The CDR3 extends over 15 amino acids. V lost 4 bases and J lost 1, with 14 bases in between. Germline CDR1 and CDR2: SGHRS and YFSETQ.

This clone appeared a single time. CDR3 DNA: TGCGCCAGCAGCCGTTTCAAGAGGGAGGTTGAGAAAGCTTTCTTT. Protein sequence: CASSRFKREVEKAFF. The chain links TRBV4-1 to TRBJ1-1; D not certain. V lost 4 bases and J lost 9, with 21 bases in between. Per the germline V gene, CDR1 is MGHRA and CDR2 is YSYEKL. This CDR3 comprises 15 residues.

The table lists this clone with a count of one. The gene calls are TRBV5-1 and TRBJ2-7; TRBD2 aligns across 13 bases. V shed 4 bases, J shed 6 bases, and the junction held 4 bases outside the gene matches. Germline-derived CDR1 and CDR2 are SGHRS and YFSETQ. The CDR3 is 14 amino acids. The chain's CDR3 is CASSPGLAGREQYF. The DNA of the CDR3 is TGCGCCAGCAGCCCGGGACTAGCGGGGCGCGAGCAGTACTTC.

The CDR3 protein is CASSLVGLAENTDTQYF. The CDR3 DNA is TGTGCCAGCAGCTTAGTAGGCCTAGCGGAAAACACAGATACGCAGTATTTT. The V call is TRBV7-9, the J call TRBJ2-3, with 7 positions matching TRBD2. This CDR3 has 17 residues. CDR1 SEHNR and CDR2 FQNEAQ come from the germline V gene (reference sequence). V lost 1 base, J lost 2 bases, and 9 bases stayed unmatched.

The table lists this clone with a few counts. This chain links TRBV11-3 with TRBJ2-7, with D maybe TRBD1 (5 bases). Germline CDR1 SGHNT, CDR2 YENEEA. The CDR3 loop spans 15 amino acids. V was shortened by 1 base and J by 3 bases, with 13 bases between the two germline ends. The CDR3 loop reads CASSLVPTDIYEQYF. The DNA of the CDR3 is TGTGCCAGCAGCTTAGTTCCGACAGACATCTACGAGCAGTACTTC.

The CDR3, as DNA: TGCGCCAGCAGCGGGGCGACAGGGTCAGATACGCAGTATTTT. It yields the protein CASSGATGSDTQYF. This chain uses TRBV5-1 with TRBJ2-3; 7 nucleotides line up with TRBD1. J lost 4 bases, V lost 4 bases, and 6 bases had no gene match. CDR3 size: 14 residues. CDR1 is SGHRS and CDR2 is YFSETQ in the germline V gene.

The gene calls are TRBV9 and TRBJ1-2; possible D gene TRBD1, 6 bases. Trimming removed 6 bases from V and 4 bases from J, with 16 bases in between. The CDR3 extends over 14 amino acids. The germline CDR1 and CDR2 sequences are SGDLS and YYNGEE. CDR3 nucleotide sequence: TGTGCCAGCAACGCAGGGGACCGGGGCTATGGCTACACCTTC. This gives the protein CASNAGDRGYGYTF.

The CDR3 loop reads CASRRDGTGGDQPQHF. The CDR3 DNA follows: TGTGCCAGCAGGAGAGATGGGACAGGGGGAGATCAGCCCCAGCATTTT. The chain is built from TRBV2 and TRBJ1-5; the match to TRBD1 covers 11 bases. V was clipped by 6 bases and J by 5 bases; unmatched bases: 9. Germline values: CDR1 SNHLY, CDR2 FYNNEI. The CDR3 extends over 16 amino acids.

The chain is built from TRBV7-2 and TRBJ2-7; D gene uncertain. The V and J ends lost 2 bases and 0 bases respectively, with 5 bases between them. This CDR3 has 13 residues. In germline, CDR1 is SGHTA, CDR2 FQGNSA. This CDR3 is CASSLTSSYEQYF. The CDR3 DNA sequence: TGTGCCAGCAGCTTAACCAGCTCCTACGAGCAGTACTTC.